The entry below gives a single T cell receptor beta chain sequence along with its context. Antigen specificity is unknown. TCR alpha and beta CDR3s were amplified from mRNA by semiquantitative ARM-PCR. Tagged nested gene-specific primers were used first, then communal superprimers amplified exponentially. Exonuclease cleared nested primers, then first-round products were reamplified. From the multiplex PCR reads, TCRdb called clonotypes with MiXCR, one entry per CDR3 protein. The repertoire includes about 15,000 distinct CDR3 sequences, roughly 60% of them detected once, and around 37% sits in the top ten. This record comes from a study of relationships among human T cell subsets. Whole-study findings and limits: V, D, J usage, CDR3 length and N-additions were similar across seven subsets.

CDR3 size: 13 residues. The V gene lost 7 bases and the J gene lost 4 bases, with 11 bases spanning the gap. Looked up from germline, CDR1 is LNHDA and CDR2 is SQIVND (reference sequence). Sequences were obtained from total T cells sorted from blood. The V gene is TRBV19, the J gene TRBJ2-1; TRBD2 is a possible D gene (5 bases). The source is a man in his forties in good health. The CDR3 region is CASTSGLYNEQFF. CDR3 bases: TGTGCCAGTACCAGCGGACTGTACAATGAGCAGTTCTTC.